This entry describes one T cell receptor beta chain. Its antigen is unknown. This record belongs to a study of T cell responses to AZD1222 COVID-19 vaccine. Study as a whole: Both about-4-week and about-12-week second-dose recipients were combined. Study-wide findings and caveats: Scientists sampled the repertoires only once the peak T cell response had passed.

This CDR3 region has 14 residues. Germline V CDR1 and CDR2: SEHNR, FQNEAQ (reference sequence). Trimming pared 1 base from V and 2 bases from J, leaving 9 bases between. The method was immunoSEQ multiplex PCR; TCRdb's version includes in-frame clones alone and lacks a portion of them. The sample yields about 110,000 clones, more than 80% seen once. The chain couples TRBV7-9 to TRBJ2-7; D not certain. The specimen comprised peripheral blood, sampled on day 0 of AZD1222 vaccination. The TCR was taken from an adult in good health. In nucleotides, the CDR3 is TGTGCCAGCAGCTTAGAAGAGACCACCTACGAGCAGTACTTC. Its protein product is CASSLEETTYEQYF.